The 32 T cell receptor beta chains in this list originate from one sample, sequenced in a study of T-cell memory formation after mild COVID-19 (dated by TCRdb to 2020 to 2022). To prepare the library, 5' RACE was applied. Reads for this sample came from an Illumina NovaSeq 6000. TCRdb reprocessed the public reads (quality trimming at Q25 with fastp, clone calling with MiXCR) and kept in-frame beta chains. All rows with the same CDR3 protein become a single entry with the most common DNA and genes. In all, the sample holds 400,000 to 500,000 distinct CDR3 sequences, and more than 15% of those were seen once. The ten largest clones represent roughly a fifth of the sample. The sequenced sample was PBMCs or a T cell subset sorted from them (not recorded which). The receptors shown here come from a man younger than 30 who had mild COVID-19 (a few samples of this study predate the infection). The sample titles of this study are shuffled in the database, so cell type and time point are left out; the donor was told from shared clones.

The chain has TRBV6-6 and TRBJ1-5, with a possible D match to TRBD1 (5 bases). V was trimmed by 6 bases and J by 7 bases, leaving 10 bases between them. CDR1 and CDR2 (germline): MNHNY, SVGAGI (reference sequence). This CDR3 is 12 amino acids long. In DNA form, the CDR3 reads TGTGCCAGCAGCATACGGGACCAGCCCCAGCATTTT. Translated, it gives CASSIRDQPQHF.

This chain joins TRBV18 and TRBJ2-5; the match to TRBD1 covers 7 bases. Germline V gives CDR1 KGHSH, CDR2 LQKENI. The CDR3 spans 14 residues. The trim removed 0 bases at V and 7 bases at J, leaving 5 bases unmatched. CDR3 DNA sequence: TGTGCCAGCTCACCACCGGGACAGCCGGCGACCCAGTACTTC. Residues: CASSPPGQPATQYF.

J is TRBJ2-1 and V is TRBV6-5, with D possibly TRBD2 on 6 matching bases. V was pared by 6 bases and J by 9 bases, with 12 bases between. Per germline, CDR1 MNHEY and CDR2 SVGAGI. The CDR3 is made up of 12 amino acids. The CDR3 DNA is TGTGCCAGCAGGACTAGGACGGGTGAGCAGTTCTTC. Protein sequence: CASRTRTGEQFF.

The CDR3, as DNA: TGTGCCAGCAGCGTTTGGGGGGGGAACACCGGGGAGCTGTTTTTT. Its protein product is CASSVWGGNTGELFF. V usage is TRBV9 and J usage is TRBJ2-2; TRBD2 aligns across 7 bases. CDR1 and CDR2 (germline): SGDLS, YYNGEE. This CDR3 has 15 residues. V was clipped by 2 bases and J by 1 base; unmatched bases: 2.

The rearrangement joins TRBV15 to TRBJ2-7; a weak D match, TRBD1 (6 bases). V lost 1 base and J 1 base, leaving 11 bases between the germline ends. The CDR3 has 15 residues. The germline V gene has CDR1 LNHNV and CDR2 YYDKDF (reference sequence). As DNA, the CDR3 is TGTGCCACCAGCAGAGGGGTCGGACAGTCCTACGAGCAGTACTTC. Translated: CATSRGVGQSYEQYF.

The chain uses TRBV4-2 and TRBJ2-5; TRBD1 aligns across 7 bases. V lost 0 bases to trimming and J lost 5 bases; unmatched junction nucleotides: 9. The CDR3 length is 16 residues. Germline assignment: CDR1 LGHNA and CDR2 YNFKEQ. The DNA of the CDR3 is TGTGCCAGCAGCCAAGAAGAGGGGGCTGTCTGGGAGACCCAGTACTTC. Amino acids: CASSQEEGAVWETQYF.

This clonotype has just a few counts. The chain couples TRBV4-3 to TRBJ2-3, with D possibly matching TRBD2 (7 bases). The V end lost 4 bases, the J end lost 5 bases, and 19 bases lay between the germline ends. Germline V CDR1 and CDR2: LGHNA, YSLEER. The CDR3 totals 16 residues. This CDR3 reads CASSPGKGGPGDTQYF. In nucleotides, the CDR3 is TGCGCCAGCAGCCCGGGGAAGGGGGGGCCGGGAGATACGCAGTATTTT.

This clonotype was seen a handful of times. The chain carries TRBV12-3 or TRBV12-4 and TRBJ2-1; a possible D gene is TRBD1 (6 bases). With 3 bases removed from V and 4 bases from J, the gap between germline ends came to 10 bases. CDR3 size: 14 residues. The CDR3 DNA sequence: TGTGCCAGCAGTTTTTTGGACAGTTACAATGAGCAGTTCTTC. Translation gives CASSFLDSYNEQFF.

This clonotype has more than one count but fewer than ten. The V and J genes are TRBV28 and TRBJ2-7; 8 bases align to TRBD1. This CDR3 has 14 amino acids. Germline CDR1 reads MDHEN; CDR2 reads SYDVKM. J was trimmed by 12 bases and V by 6 bases; bases with no gene match: 16. The CDR3, as DNA: TGTGCCAGCAGGACCTCCGGGACAGGCTCCCTTCCGTACGTC. Protein: CASRTSGTGSLPYV.

The gene calls are TRBV7-2 and TRBJ2-7; 10 bases are a match to TRBD1. The V gene's germline CDR1 is SGHTA and CDR2 FQGNSA. The CDR3 runs 15 residues. The V gene end was trimmed by 3 bases and the J gene end by 4 bases; junction bases not matched to a gene: 6. The CDR3 DNA is TGTGCCAGCAGCTTGACAGGGGGCAATTGGTACGAGCAGTACGTC. It specifies CASSLTGGNWYEQYV.

The genes are TRBV28 and TRBJ1-2; TRBD1 matches 7 bases. The CDR3 extends over 14 amino acids. Germline lookup yields CDR1 MDHEN and CDR2 SYDVKM. With V trimmed by 4 bases and J by 6 bases, 8 bases remained unmatched. The CDR3 bases are TGTGCCAGCAGTTCCACAGGGGAAATCGATGGCTACACCTTC. This translates into CASSSTGEIDGYTF.

This chain uses TRBV20-1 with TRBJ1-2; 8 nucleotides align to TRBD1. Germline CDR1 and CDR2: DFQATT and SNEGSKA (reference sequence). The trim removed 4 bases at V and 3 bases at J, leaving 7 bases unmatched. This CDR3 spans 14 amino acids. As DNA, the CDR3 is TGCAGTGCTACGGGTGACAGGGGTTACTATGGCTACACCTTC. It yields the protein CSATGDRGYYGYTF.

This clonotype has a handful of counts. This sequence joins TRBV5-6 and TRBJ2-1, with 11 bases lining up with TRBD1. After removal of 4 bases from V and 8 bases from J, the junction contained 14 bases not matched to a gene. The germline V gene has CDR1 SGHDT and CDR2 YYEEEE. This CDR3 is built from 17 residues. The CDR3 spells CASSTVTGTGGGDEQFF. The DNA for the CDR3 is TGTGCCAGCAGCACCGTCACCGGGACAGGGGGAGGGGATGAGCAGTTCTTC.

The genes are TRBV12-3 or TRBV12-4 and TRBJ1-5; possibly TRBD1 for D (5 bases). CDR3 length: 14 amino acids. With 3 bases removed from V and 6 bases from J, the gap between germline ends came to 12 bases. The CDR3 sequence: CASSFGGSPQPQHF. The CDR3 DNA reads TGTGCCAGCAGTTTCGGGGGATCCCCTCAGCCCCAGCATTTT.

This chain joins TRBV3-1 and TRBJ2-5, with D tentatively TRBD2 (6 bases). V was shortened by 1 base and J by 5 bases, with 14 bases between the two germline ends. Per germline, CDR1 LGHDT and CDR2 YNNKEL (reference sequence). This CDR3 contains 15 residues. This CDR3 reads CASSQGWGRGETQYF. In DNA form, the CDR3 reads TGTGCCAGCAGCCAAGGATGGGGCCGGGGGGAGACCCAGTACTTC.

This clonotype was observed a few times. The chain employs TRBV6-2 or TRBV6-3 and TRBJ1-3; D might be TRBD1 (5 bases). V was clipped by 5 bases and J by 3 bases, with 11 bases between them. Germline CDR1 and CDR2: MNHEY and SVGEGT. CDR3 length: 14 amino acids. This CDR3 is CASSLWTHGNTIYF. CDR3 coding DNA: TGTGCCAGCAGTCTATGGACACATGGAAACACCATATATTTT.

This clonotype has just a few counts. Because the CDR3's place on the DNA is in doubt, the DNA is left out and the CDR3 is given as listed by TCRdb. The V call is TRBV21-1, the J call TRBJ1-2; TRBD1 is the table's D call and was not checked against the DNA. TRBV21-1 is an annotated pseudogene. The CDR3 comprises 14 residues, both ends counted. This chain's CDR3 is CASSKVGTGAGYTF.

Concerning this clonotype: One junction end disagrees with the germline gene, perhaps due to a read error. The rearrangement joins TRBV7-7 to TRBJ2-1, with D tentatively TRBD2 (5 bases). Germline V gene data show CDR1 as SSHAT and CDR2 as FNYEAQ (reference sequence). This CDR3 comprises 15 residues. CDR3 in amino acids: CASSLAVVSYNEQFF. Here the CDR3 DNA reads TGTGCTAGCAGCCTAGCCGTCGTCTCCTACAATGAGCAGTTCTTC.

On this clonotype: A much bigger clone sits one base away, suggesting this may be a read error. The chain links TRBV5-1 to TRBJ2-3; D call uncertain. Trimming removed 0 bases at V and 6 bases at J, with 11 bases between. Looked up from germline, CDR1 is SGHRS and CDR2 is YFSETQ. This CDR3 comprises 14 residues. DNA of the CDR3: TGCGCCAGCAGCTTGGGGCATAATCTTGATACGCAGTATTTT. Translating it yields CASSLGHNLDTQYF.

This clonotype was found a few times. The gene calls are TRBV27 and TRBJ1-3; unclear D gene. CDR1 is MNHEY, CDR2 SMNVEV, per germline (reference sequence). The CDR3 has 15 amino acids. V was trimmed by 1 base and J by 5 bases, leaving 12 bases between them. CDR3 nucleotides: TGTGCCAGCAGTTTATATGAGCCCTTCAGAAACACCATATATTTT. Amino acid sequence: CASSLYEPFRNTIYF.

In this sample, this clonotype turned up a few times. The rearrangement joins TRBV5-6 to TRBJ1-1; D is unclear. V lost 2 bases to trimming and J lost 0 bases, with 17 bases between them. The germline CDR1 and CDR2 sequences are SGHDT and YYEEEE. The CDR3 has 17 residues. The CDR3 nucleotides read TGTGCCAGCAGCTTCTCCCATGATGGGCGGGTGAACACTGAAGCTTTCTTT. Translation gives CASSFSHDGRVNTEAFF.

This clonotype appeared a few times. The genes are TRBV5-1 and TRBJ1-4; 9 bases map to TRBD1. The CDR3 extends over 15 amino acids. The V gene end was trimmed by 4 bases and the J gene end by 8 bases; junction bases not matched to a gene: 9. Germline assignment: CDR1 SGHRS and CDR2 YFSETQ. DNA of the CDR3: TGCGCCAGCAGCGATACACAGGGGGCAGGAGAAAAACTGTTTTTT. As protein: CASSDTQGAGEKLFF.

This clonotype was detected a few times. The gene calls are TRBV12-3 or TRBV12-4 and TRBJ2-3, with a tentative D call TRBD1 (6 bases). This CDR3 is 12 amino acids long. The V and J ends lost 7 bases and 6 bases respectively, with 11 bases between them. CDR3 coding DNA: TGTGCCAGCATTAGGGGGACGGATACGCAGTATTTT. Protein product: CASIRGTDTQYF.

This clonotype was picked up a small number of times. The chain employs TRBV3-1 and TRBJ2-7, with 9 bases matching TRBD1. This CDR3 comprises 13 residues. V dropped 4 bases and J dropped 6; count of bases not matched to a gene: 4. CDR1 LGHDT and CDR2 YNNKEL come from the germline V gene (reference sequence). This CDR3 is CASSLDRGIEQYF. The CDR3 region has the DNA TGTGCCAGCAGCCTGGACAGGGGCATCGAGCAGTACTTC.

This clonotype was counted between two and nine times. The chain employs TRBV4-2 and TRBJ1-1, with D perhaps matching TRBD1 (6 bases). V shed 0 bases and J shed 0 bases, with 14 bases lying between them. Germline V gene lookup returns CDR1 LGHNA and CDR2 YNFKEQ. The CDR3 loop spans 17 amino acids. CDR3 residues: CASSQEFLGTMNTEAFF. CDR3 in DNA: TGTGCCAGCAGCCAAGAATTCCTGGGGACAATGAACACTGAAGCTTTCTTT.

The chain is built from TRBV6-2 or TRBV6-3 and TRBJ2-2; weak D call: TRBD2 (6 bases). CDR1 and CDR2 from the germline V gene are MNHEY and SVGEGT. The CDR3 contains 13 residues. V was clipped by 7 bases and J by 1 base, with 7 bases between them. The CDR3 sequence: CASTGGNTGELFF. For the CDR3, the DNA is TGTGCCAGCACCGGGGGGAACACCGGGGAGCTGTTTTTT.

The chain couples TRBV12-3 or TRBV12-4 to TRBJ2-4; TRBD2 might be the D (6 bases). The V gene lost 3 bases and the J gene lost 14 bases, with 17 bases spanning the gap. This CDR3 spans 13 amino acids. This CDR3 reads CASSFFSGDSEYF. CDR3 sequence (DNA): TGTGCCAGCAGTTTCTTTAGCGGAGATTCGGAGTACTTC.

This clonotype was observed a handful of times. The J gene is TRBJ1-2, the V gene TRBV6-5; D not certain. The CDR3 consists of 13 residues. Trimming shortened V by 4 bases and J by 4 bases, and 10 bases separated the two germline ends. Germline V CDR1 and CDR2: MNHEY, SVGAGI. CDR3 region: CASSWGFLYGYTF. The CDR3, as DNA: TGTGCCAGCAGTTGGGGTTTTCTCTATGGCTACACCTTC.

This clonotype was recorded a few times. V gene TRBV7-2 combines with J gene TRBJ1-2; D unresolved. The CDR3 covers 13 residues. Germline V gives CDR1 SGHTA, CDR2 FQGNSA. V lost 3 bases and J lost 7, with 12 bases in between. The CDR3 DNA reads as TGTGCCAGCAGCTTGGGTGGGATAGGTGGCTACACCTTC. Translation: CASSLGGIGGYTF.

This clonotype was found a few times. This chain joins TRBV5-1 and TRBJ1-1; possibly TRBD1 for D (6 bases). The CDR3 covers 14 residues. The V gene lost 4 bases and the J gene lost 8 bases, with 18 bases spanning the gap. Germline lookup yields CDR1 SGHRS and CDR2 YFSETQ. The CDR3, as DNA: TGCGCCAGCAGCCCGGGGTGGGGGGCTTCCGAAGCTTTCTTT. Encoded protein: CASSPGWGASEAFF.

This clonotype has a handful of counts. The genes are TRBV6-5 and TRBJ1-2; a possible D gene is TRBD1 (5 bases). The CDR3 spans 13 residues. Germline V lookup: CDR1 MNHEY, CDR2 SVGAGI. The ends were cut back, 5 bases at V and 4 bases at J, with 11 bases in the middle. The CDR3 region is CASSPRGSYGYTF. The CDR3 coding sequence is TGTGCCAGCAGTCCCCGGGGCTCCTATGGCTACACCTTC.

The V call is TRBV6-6, the J call TRBJ2-5; D is unclear. The germline V gene has CDR1 MNHNY and CDR2 SVGAGI (reference sequence). Trimming removed 6 bases from V and 5 bases from J, with 16 bases in between. CDR3 length equals 14 residues. CDR3 sequence reads: CASSALTKSETQYF. In DNA, the CDR3 is TGTGCCAGCAGCGCCCTAACCAAATCGGAGACCCAGTACTTC.